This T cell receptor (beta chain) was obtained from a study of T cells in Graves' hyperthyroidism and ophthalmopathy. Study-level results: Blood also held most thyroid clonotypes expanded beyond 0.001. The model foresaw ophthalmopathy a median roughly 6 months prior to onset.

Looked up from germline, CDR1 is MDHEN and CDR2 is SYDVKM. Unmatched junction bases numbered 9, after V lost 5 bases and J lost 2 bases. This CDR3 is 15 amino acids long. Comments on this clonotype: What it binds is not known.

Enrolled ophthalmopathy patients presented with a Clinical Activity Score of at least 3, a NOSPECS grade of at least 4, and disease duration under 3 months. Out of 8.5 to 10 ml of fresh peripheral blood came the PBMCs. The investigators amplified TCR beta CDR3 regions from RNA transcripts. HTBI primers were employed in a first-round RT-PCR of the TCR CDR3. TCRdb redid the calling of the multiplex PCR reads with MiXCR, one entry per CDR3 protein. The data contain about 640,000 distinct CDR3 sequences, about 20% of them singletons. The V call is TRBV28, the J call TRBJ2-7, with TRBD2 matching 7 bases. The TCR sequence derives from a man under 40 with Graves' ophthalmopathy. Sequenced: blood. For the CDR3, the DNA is TGTGCCAGCAGTCGGCCCTCTAGCGGACCCTACGAGCAGTACTTC. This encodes CASSRPSSGPYEQYF.